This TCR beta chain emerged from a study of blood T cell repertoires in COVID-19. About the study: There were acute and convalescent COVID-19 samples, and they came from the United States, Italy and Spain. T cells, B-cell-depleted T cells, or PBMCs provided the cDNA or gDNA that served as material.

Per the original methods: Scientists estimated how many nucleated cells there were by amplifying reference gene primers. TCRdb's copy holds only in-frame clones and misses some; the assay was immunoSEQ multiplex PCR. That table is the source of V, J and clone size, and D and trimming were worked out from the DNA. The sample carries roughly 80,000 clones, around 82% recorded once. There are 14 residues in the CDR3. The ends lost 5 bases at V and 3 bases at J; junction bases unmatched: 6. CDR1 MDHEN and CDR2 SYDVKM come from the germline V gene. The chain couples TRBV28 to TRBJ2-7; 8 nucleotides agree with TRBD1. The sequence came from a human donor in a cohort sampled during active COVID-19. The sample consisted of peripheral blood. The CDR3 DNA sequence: TGTGCCAGCAGTGCGGGACAGGCTTACTACGAGCAGTACTTC. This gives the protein CASSAGQAYYEQYF.